The present TCR beta chain was sequenced within a study of post-analysis software for immune sequencing data. The wider study: Disease courses included relapsing-remitting, secondary progressive and progressive-relapsing multiple sclerosis. Study-level results: Five TRBV segments appeared more often in patients than in controls, and TRBV5-6, TRBV5-1 and TRBV20-1 were among these. Versus controls, multiple sclerosis patients showed significantly lower diversity (normalized Chao1). Batch-mates among the samples co-clustered strongly by F measure.

About this clonotype itself: Antigen unknown.

Germline V lookup: CDR1 DFQATT, CDR2 SNEGSKA (reference sequence). The CDR3 consists of 13 residues. V gave up 5 bases and J gave up 13 bases; unmatched junction bases: 10. Unique molecular identifiers were present in the TCR beta cDNA libraries. cDNA molecules numbering about half a million came from roughly 1 to 10 million T cells. MiXCR was run by TCRdb on the PCR reads, yielding one entry per CDR3 protein. The sample has 450,000 to 650,000 distinct CDR3 sequences, about 44% seen once; the top ten hold 1.5% to 2%. The sample taken for sequencing was blood. The V and J genes are TRBV20-1 and TRBJ1-6; TRBD1 matches at 8 bases. The sequence came from a girl aged 5-17 years with multiple sclerosis. The CDR3 loop reads CSAPDRGGGPLHF. The CDR3 coding sequence is TGCAGTGCTCCCGACAGGGGAGGTGGGCCCCTCCACTTT.